The next 10 T cell receptor beta chains were all read from a single sample in a study of blood T cell repertoires in COVID-19 (dated by TCRdb to 2019 to 2021). The library was generated by the immunoSEQ multiplex PCR assay. TCRdb re-hosts the immuneACCESS table, in-frame sequences only. Its copies lack some clones; in the studies checked, an unresolved V gene accounts for under half of them, and the cause for the rest is not known. This sample comprises under 350,000 clones, around nine tenths of them detected only once. The biggest ten clones account for under 2.5% of the sample. The sequenced sample was PBMCs or T cells enriched from blood (not recorded which). The receptors originated from an older woman who had recovered from COVID-19.

This chain links TRBV2 with TRBJ2-1, with 12 bases identical to TRBD2. CDR1 is SNHLY and CDR2 is FYNNEI in the germline V gene. J lost 0 bases, V lost 7 bases, and 7 bases had no gene match. The CDR3 totals 17 residues. The DNA for the CDR3 is TGTGCCAGCATTCGACTAGCGGGAGCGCGCTCCTACAATGAGCAGTTCTTC. Amino acid sequence: CASIRLAGARSYNEQFF.

Concerning this clone itself: The sample holds other DNA sequences that translate to the same CDR3. DNA for the CDR3: TGTGCCAGCAGTGAGGTAGCGGGGTACAATGAGCAGTTCTTC. It yields the protein CASSEVAGYNEQFF. The rearrangement links TRBV6-1 to TRBJ2-1; 8 bases line up with TRBD2. The CDR3 totals 14 residues. Unmatched junction bases numbered 2, after V lost 3 bases and J lost 4 bases. Germline CDR1 and CDR2: MNHNS and SASEGT.

The table lists this clone with a count of one. This chain joins TRBV18 and TRBJ1-5; TRBD1 matches 8 bases. Germline CDR1 reads KGHSH; CDR2 reads LQKENI. Trimming removed 10 bases from V and 0 bases from J; junction bases left unmatched: 20. The CDR3 loop spans 19 amino acids. In nucleotides, the CDR3 is TGTGCCACCATACAGACAGGGGCCTCATACTTAATTAGCAATCAGCCCCAGCATTTT. Translating it yields CATIQTGASYLISNQPQHF.

This sequence joins TRBV20-1 and TRBJ1-2; TRBD1 might be the D (5 bases). The ends were cut back, 3 bases at V and 6 bases at J, with 11 bases in the middle. This CDR3 contains 12 residues. The germline gives CDR1 DFQATT, CDR2 SNEGSKA (reference sequence). The CDR3 reads CSASSRTNGYTF. CDR3 nucleotide sequence: TGCAGTGCTAGTTCCCGGACAAATGGCTACACCTTC.

This chain joins TRBV10-1 and TRBJ2-7; D possibly corresponds to TRBD2 (6 bases). The V end was cut by 4 bases, the J end by 2 bases, with 12 bases between. Germline V gene sequence: CDR1 WNHNN, CDR2 SYGVQD (reference sequence). The CDR3 totals 14 residues. Here the CDR3 DNA reads TGCGCCAGCAGTGCCCGGGGGTTACCCTACGAGCAGTACTTC. Translated: CASSARGLPYEQYF.

The CDR3 bases are TGTGCCAGCACTATTCGACAGGGGACCTACGAGCAGTACTTC. Its translation is CASTIRQGTYEQYF. The chain couples TRBV28 to TRBJ2-7, with 8 bases matching TRBD1. CDR1 and CDR2 from the germline V gene are MDHEN and SYDVKM. The CDR3 has 14 amino acids. Germline trimming cut 7 bases from V and 2 bases from J; bases unmatched to any gene: 7.

This clone was seen a handful of times. The J gene is TRBJ2-7, the V gene TRBV4-1, with D perhaps matching TRBD2 (5 bases). Germline CDR1 reads MGHRA; CDR2 reads YSYEKL. The V and J ends lost 5 bases and 7 bases respectively, with 18 bases between them. The CDR3 has 14 residues. CDR3 nucleotide sequence: TGCGCCAGCAGCATGGGCAGAGCGGCGGCGGAGCAGTACTTC. It is translated as CASSMGRAAAEQYF.

This chain joins TRBV27 and TRBJ1-5, with no clear D. The germline V gene encodes CDR1 MNHEY and CDR2 SMNVEV (reference sequence). CDR3 length: 14 amino acids. The V end was cut by 0 bases, the J end by 9 bases, with 12 bases between. The CDR3 nucleotides are TGTGCCAGCAGTTTATCTGCGGGTGTAAGGCCCCAGCATTTT. Translating gives CASSLSAGVRPQHF.

CDR3 coding DNA: TGTGCCAGCAGGAATTCGGACAGGTCCAATCAGCCCCAGCATTTT. This gives the protein CASRNSDRSNQPQHF. The J gene is TRBJ1-5, the V gene TRBV5-5; 7 nucleotides align to TRBD1. The V and J ends lost 5 bases and 3 bases, in that order; junction bases with no gene match: 8. The CDR3 loop spans 15 amino acids. CDR1 and CDR2 (germline): SGHKS, YYEKEE (reference sequence).

The chain carries TRBV5-1 and TRBJ2-7; 8 bases match TRBD2. V was clipped by 3 bases and J by 6 bases; unmatched bases: 11. There are 15 residues in the CDR3. Germline V gives CDR1 SGHRS, CDR2 YFSETQ. The CDR3 protein is CASSSYPGGLAEQYF. CDR3 in DNA: TGCGCCAGCAGCTCTTATCCGGGAGGGCTGGCCGAGCAGTACTTC.